This paragraph covers one T cell receptor beta chain sequence. Antigen specificity is unknown. Trimming shortened V by 3 bases and J by 3 bases, and 12 bases separated the two germline ends. Germline CDR1 is SGDLS and CDR2 is YYNGEE. CDR3 length: 14 residues. The data were obtained in a study of shared clonotypes between healthy human individuals. About the study: Every donor yielded three CD4 naive, three CD4 memory, two CD8 naive and one CD8 memory plate. General study findings and limits: Of the naive CD4 clonotypes, about 5% were shared across several donors.

Libraries were prepared by immunoSEQ multiplex PCR; TCRdb keeps only in-frame clonotypes and omits some of them. Of 330,000 or so clones listed, roughly 70% are singletons. The V and J genes are TRBV9 and TRBJ1-2; the D is unclear. Sequencing was carried out using memory CD4+ T cells sorted from blood. Sample subset: CD45RA-negative fraction. This receptor was taken from a man younger than 45 in good health. In DNA form, the CDR3 reads TGTGCCAGCAGCGACGGGGTTCAGGACTATGGCTACACCTTC. It yields the protein CASSDGVQDYGYTF.